This T cell receptor beta chain was identified in a study of blood T cell repertoires in COVID-19. Germline CDR1 and CDR2: MDHEN and SYDVKM. This CDR3 comprises 14 residues. Trimming cost V 4 bases and J 2 bases; bases outside gene matches: 4. This table comes from immunoSEQ multiplex PCR, and its TCRdb copy is limited to in-frame clones, with some not included. Found here are over 90,000 clones, approximately 88% of them singletons; the top ten hold around 4.5%. The genes are TRBV28 and TRBJ1-2; 7 bases fit TRBD1. The source of this sequence is a human donor in a cohort sampled during active COVID-19. Sequencing used peripheral blood. The CDR3 region is CASSSPRGNYGYTF. CDR3 DNA sequence: TGTGCCAGCAGTTCACCCAGGGGGAACTATGGCTACACCTTC.